This is a list of T cell receptor beta chains from one sample in a study of T-cell memory formation after mild COVID-19. Using its own MiXCR run on the 5' RACE reads, TCRdb lists one record per CDR3 protein. The table lists roughly 600,000 distinct CDR3 sequences, 18% of them singletons. The sample was PBMCs or a T cell subset sorted from them (not recorded which). The receptors come from an adult woman who had mild COVID-19 (a few samples of this study predate the infection). Cell type and time point are not known. Each CDR3 is given with its conserved first and last residue. The order of the fields is clone size, V gene, CDR3 protein. Part of the rows lack a size; the others show once, few, many or a class for expanded clones.

size: NA
V: TRBV12-3/TRBV12-4
CDR3: CASSLIILVRGLYTEAFF

size: NA
V: TRBV12-3/TRBV12-4
CDR3: CASSSGTGTMSYTF

size: few
V: TRBV7-6
CDR3: CASSLAATGNYEQYF

size: NA
V: TRBV9
CDR3: CASSGRDSLTDTQYF

size: few
V: TRBV12-3/TRBV12-4
CDR3: CASSLMGNQPQHF

size: NA
V: TRBV14
CDR3: CASSPLRSTSQYF

size: few
V: TRBV19
CDR3: CASSFAGAVYGYTF

size: NA
V: TRBV24-1
CDR3: CATSDLAGPTDTQYF

size: few
V: TRBV27
CDR3: CASSFRREGSYNEQYF

size: few
V: TRBV7-2
CDR3: CASSLGPGSRETQYF

size: many
V: TRBV7-2
CDR3: CASSGGGRQETQYF

size: few
V: TRBV6-5
CDR3: CASTNGQRQYF

size: once
V: TRBV14
CDR3: CASSHSGISYEQYF

size: few
V: TRBV12-3/TRBV12-4
CDR3: CASIRRLTAGGRADTQYF

size: few
V: TRBV4-2
CDR3: CASSQDGGGENQPQHF

size: NA
V: TRBV29-1
CDR3: CSAPQGSYGYTF

size: few
V: TRBV24-1
CDR3: CATSDFDPTGELFF

size: NA
V: TRBV2
CDR3: CASSAGTSETYNEQFF

size: few
V: TRBV7-2
CDR3: CASSSGLAGFNEQYF

size: NA
V: TRBV20-1
CDR3: CSARVGWREGHRADTQYF

size: NA
V: TRBV13
CDR3: CASSFGVDYNEQFF

size: few
V: TRBV4-1
CDR3: CASSQEVVEKLFF

size: NA
V: TRBV20-1
CDR3: CSAKTTGTGAGGEKLFF

size: many
V: TRBV7-9
CDR3: CASSRGQGIYEQYF

size: few
V: TRBV11-2
CDR3: CASSASGYSNEQFF

size: NA
V: TRBV10-3
CDR3: CAISESPGKDGNQPQHF

size: few
V: TRBV6-6
CDR3: CASSLAGETKNIQYF

size: few
V: TRBV4-2
CDR3: CASSQDRPPKNSPLHF

size: few
V: TRBV7-9
CDR3: CASSLDQGGDTQYF

size: few
V: TRBV5-1
CDR3: CASSPAGGNTGELFF

size: many
V: TRBV29-1
CDR3: CSAHLGAGEQYF

size: NA
V: TRBV9
CDR3: CASSVLDSYNSPLHF

size: few
V: TRBV6-1
CDR3: CASSAITTGTSGRTEQFF

size: few
V: TRBV4-1
CDR3: CASSQGGGGRSPLHF

size: NA
V: TRBV30
CDR3: CAWSVLAPVIETQYF

size: many
V: TRBV19
CDR3: CASSIGAGVGSYNEQFF

size: NA
V: TRBV30
CDR3: CAWGGQLYEQYF

size: NA
V: TRBV6-2/TRBV6-3
CDR3: CASSLGRPNQPQHF

size: NA
V: TRBV9
CDR3: CASSVGPSGHEQFF

size: few
V: TRBV7-8
CDR3: CASRSRETPLGEQYF

size: many
V: TRBV20-1
CDR3: CSARQSGATYEQYF

size: few
V: TRBV20-1
CDR3: CSASIPSGRAPLNEQFF

size: NA
V: TRBV12-3/TRBV12-4
CDR3: CASTGSQPYGYTF

size: NA
V: TRBV6-2/TRBV6-3
CDR3: CASSYPDRLAKNIQYF

size: NA
V: TRBV10-3
CDR3: CAISDSGVAKNIQYF

size: NA
V: TRBV5-1
CDR3: CASSLARSYSNTGELFF